This entry lists 3 T cell receptor beta chains sequenced from one sample in a study of T cells in Graves' hyperthyroidism and ophthalmopathy. Using RNA transcripts as the source, TCR beta CDR3 regions were amplified. An initial round of RT-PCR targeting the TCR CDR3 relied on the HTBI primer set. One entry per CDR3 protein, called by TCRdb with MiXCR from the multiplex PCR reads. The sample contains about 500,000 distinct CDR3 sequences, around 16% of which appear only once. Material: blood. These receptors all stem from a woman between 25 and 40 years old with Graves' ophthalmopathy.

This clonotype came up many times. The chain recombines TRBV20-1 with TRBJ2-7; 8 bases match TRBD2. Germline V gene sequence: CDR1 DFQATT, CDR2 SNEGSKA (reference sequence). The CDR3 is 14 residues long. Unmatched junction bases numbered 7, after V lost 6 bases and J lost 0 bases. The CDR3: CSANKREFSYEQYF. CDR3 in DNA: TGCAGTGCCAATAAGCGGGAGTTCTCCTACGAGCAGTACTTC.

The chain couples TRBV20-1 to TRBJ2-7; TRBD2 aligns across 7 bases. CDR1 DFQATT and CDR2 SNEGSKA come from the germline V gene (reference sequence). The J segment lost 7 bases and the V segment lost 7 bases, leaving 10 bases of the junction unmatched. CDR3 length: 12 amino acids. DNA for the CDR3: TGCAGTGTACGGACTAGTGGGGTGGAGCAGTACTTC. This codes for CSVRTSGVEQYF.

This clonotype was recorded at least ten times. This chain connects TRBV18 to TRBJ2-1; D not resolved. The CDR3 sequence is 16 residues long. Germline V gene data show CDR1 as KGHSH and CDR2 as LQKENI. Trimming cost V 2 bases and J 6 bases, with 17 bases left between them. This CDR3 is CASSPSRGRLGNEQFF. The CDR3 DNA reads as TGTGCCAGCTCACCATCTCGAGGCCGCCTTGGCAATGAGCAGTTCTTC.